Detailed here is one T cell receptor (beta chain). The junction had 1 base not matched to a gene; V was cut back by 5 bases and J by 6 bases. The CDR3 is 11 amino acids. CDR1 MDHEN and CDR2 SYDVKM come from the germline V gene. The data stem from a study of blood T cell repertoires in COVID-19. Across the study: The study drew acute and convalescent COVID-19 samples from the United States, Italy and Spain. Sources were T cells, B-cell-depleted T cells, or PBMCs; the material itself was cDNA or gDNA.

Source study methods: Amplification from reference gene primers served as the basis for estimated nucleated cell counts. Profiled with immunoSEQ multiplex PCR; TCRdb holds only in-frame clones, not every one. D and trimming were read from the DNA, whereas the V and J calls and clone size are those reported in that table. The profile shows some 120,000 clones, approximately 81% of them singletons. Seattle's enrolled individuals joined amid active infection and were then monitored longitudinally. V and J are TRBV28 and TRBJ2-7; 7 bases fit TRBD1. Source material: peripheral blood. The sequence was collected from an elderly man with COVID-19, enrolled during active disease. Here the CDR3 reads CASSDRAEQYF. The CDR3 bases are TGTGCCAGCAGTGACAGGGCCGAGCAGTACTTC.